The 28 T cell receptor beta chains below come from one sample, sequenced in a study of beta chain features in type 1 diabetes (dated by TCRdb to the late 2010s). The library was built by means of the immunoSEQ multiplex PCR assay. The entire isolated RNA was reverse transcribed using the High Capacity cDNA Reverse Transcription Kit, and thus expressed TCRB transcripts were sequenced. The table was pulled from immuneACCESS by TCRdb, which kept in-frame rearrangements only. Such tables lose some clones; where checked, under half of the loss comes from unresolved V genes, and the rest has no known cause. The sample includes over 150,000 clones, with over 7.5% observed a single time. The ten top clones hold approximately 0.65% of the sample. The sequencing input was central memory CD4+ T cells from blood. These receptors were collected from a man younger than 35 in good health.

The V call is TRBV2, the J call TRBJ1-1, with unresolved D. This CDR3 spans 14 amino acids. Germline CDR1 SNHLY, CDR2 FYNNEI. V was cut by 6 bases and J by 0 bases, with 11 bases left in between. The CDR3, as DNA: TGTGCCAGCAGGAGTGAGTCCGTGAACACTGAAGCTTTCTTT. Translation: CASRSESVNTEAFF.

This clone appeared a few times. The chain employs TRBV10-2 and TRBJ2-1; TRBD2 matches at 10 bases. J lost 6 bases, V lost 8 bases, and 7 bases had no gene match. The CDR3 is 14 residues long. The V gene's germline CDR1 is WSHSY and CDR2 SAAADI. Here the CDR3 DNA reads TGCGCCAGCTTGCTAGCGGGAGTGTCCAATGAGCAGTTCTTC. Protein sequence: CASLLAGVSNEQFF.

This clone was counted a few times. The genes are TRBV7-3 and TRBJ2-5; 15 nucleotides match TRBD2. The length of the CDR3 is 16 residues. Unmatched junction bases numbered 7, after V lost 4 bases and J lost 7 bases. Germline CDR1 is SGHTA and CDR2 is FQGTGA. The chain's CDR3 is CASSSQGLAGGGTQYF. The CDR3 nucleotides read TGTGCCAGCAGCTCCCAGGGACTAGCGGGAGGCGGGACCCAGTACTTC.

This rearrangement joins TRBV19 to TRBJ2-7, with TRBD1 matching 10 bases. The CDR3 runs to 15 residues. CDR1 is LNHDA and CDR2 is SQIVND in the germline V gene (reference sequence). Trimming at V came to 9 bases and at J to 2 bases, leaving 10 bases not matched to a gene. For the CDR3, the DNA is TGTGCCAGCGACCAGGGACAGGGGTTCCCCTACGAGCAGTACTTC. It is translated as CASDQGQGFPYEQYF. The variable domain in full, completed from reference TRBV19 and TRBJ2-7, reads DGGITQSPKYLFRKEGQNVTLSCEQNLNHDAMYWYRQDPGQGLRLIYYSQIVNDFQKGDIAEGYSVSREKKESFPLTVTSAQKNPTAFYLCASDQGQGFPYEQYFGPGTRLTVT.

The gene calls are TRBV28 and TRBJ1-1; a possible D gene is TRBD1 (6 bases). Germline loops: CDR1 MDHEN, CDR2 SYDVKM. CDR3 size: 12 residues. V was cut by 10 bases and J by 5 bases, with 14 bases left in between. The CDR3 loop is CATVQGRTEAFF. The CDR3 nucleotides read TGTGCCACCGTACAGGGAAGGACTGAAGCTTTCTTT.

The chain combines TRBV4-1 with TRBJ2-7, with 7 bases identical to TRBD1. Germline V gene data show CDR1 as MGHRA and CDR2 as YSYEKL. V shed 3 bases and J 1 base; nucleotides not matched to a gene: 12. CDR3 length: 17 residues. CDR3 residues: CASSQATFPGQSYEQYF. The DNA of the CDR3 is TGCGCCAGCAGCCAGGCTACTTTCCCGGGACAGTCCTACGAGCAGTACTTC.

The chain has TRBV27 and TRBJ2-7, with TRBD2 matching 15 bases. CDR1 is MNHEY, CDR2 SMNVEV, per germline (reference sequence). With 5 bases clipped from V and 5 bases from J, the junction kept 4 bases outside the gene matches. The CDR3 length is 15 residues. This CDR3 is CASSGLAGGDDEQYF. For the CDR3, the DNA is TGTGCCAGCAGTGGACTAGCGGGAGGGGACGACGAGCAGTACTTC.

The V gene is TRBV6-6, the J gene TRBJ2-1, with 8 bases matching TRBD2. After removal of 0 bases from V and 8 bases from J, the junction contained 9 bases not matched to a gene. Germline CDR1 and CDR2: MNHNY and SVGAGI (reference sequence). There are 16 residues in the CDR3. CDR3 loop: CASSYSSSGGGYEQFF. The DNA for the CDR3 is TGTGCCAGCAGTTACTCCTCGAGCGGGGGAGGTTATGAGCAGTTCTTC.

This chain links TRBV5-1 with TRBJ2-5; D might be TRBD2 (5 bases). This CDR3 is 17 amino acids long. In germline, CDR1 is SGHRS, CDR2 YFSETQ. V lost 4 bases and J lost 4, with 23 bases in between. The DNA for the CDR3 is TGCGCCAGCAGCACCGGTCGGTCCGGAGGTTTGATAGAGACCCAGTACTTC. This encodes CASSTGRSGGLIETQYF.

This rearrangement joins TRBV4-2 to TRBJ2-3; 7 positions match TRBD2. From germline, CDR1 is LGHNA and CDR2 YNFKEQ. After removal of 1 base from V and 6 bases from J, the junction contained 22 bases not matched to a gene. The CDR3 length is 20 residues. CDR3 region: CASSQGGARDYWGGSDTQYF. CDR3 nucleotide sequence: TGTGCCAGCAGCCAAGGAGGGGCGCGGGACTATTGGGGAGGGTCGGATACGCAGTATTTT.

At least ten counts were recorded for this clone. The rearrangement links TRBV4-3 to TRBJ2-1; 8 bases map to TRBD2. Germline-derived CDR1 and CDR2 are LGHNA and YSLEER. The CDR3 loop spans 17 amino acids. J lost 4 bases, V lost 0 bases, and 8 bases had no gene match. The CDR3 is CASSQDFGGGIYNEQFF. The CDR3 DNA follows: TGCGCCAGCAGCCAAGATTTCGGCGGGGGGATATACAATGAGCAGTTCTTC.

This clone was detected a few times. The chain is built from TRBV28 and TRBJ2-7; no firm D call. The CDR3 is made up of 11 amino acids. The ends were cut back, 4 bases at V and 3 bases at J, with 4 bases in the middle. CDR1 and CDR2 from the germline V gene are MDHEN and SYDVKM. The CDR3 protein is CASSSVYEQYF. CDR3 nucleotides: TGTGCCAGCAGTTCCGTCTACGAGCAGTACTTC. The variable domain in full, completed from reference TRBV28 and TRBJ2-7, reads DVKVTQSSRYLVKRTGEKVFLECVQDMDHENMFWYRQDPGLGLRLIYFSYDVKMKEKGDIPEGYSVSREKKERFSLILESASTNQTSMYLCASSSVYEQYFGPGTRLTVT.

The rearrangement links TRBV30 to TRBJ1-2; 7 bases are shared with TRBD1. V shed 4 bases and J 4 bases; nucleotides not matched to a gene: 3. This CDR3 is 12 amino acids long. Germline V gene lookup returns CDR1 GTSNPN and CDR2 SVGIG (reference sequence). CDR3 DNA: TGTGCCTGGACAGGGGGTGGCTATGGCTACACCTTC. The encoded protein is CAWTGGGYGYTF.

The chain employs TRBV20-1 and TRBJ1-2; no clear D. With 6 bases removed from V and 6 bases from J, the gap between germline ends came to 8 bases. The CDR3 spans 10 residues. CDR1 DFQATT and CDR2 SNEGSKA come from the germline V gene (reference sequence). CDR3 amino acids: CSAELNGYTF. Written as DNA, the CDR3 is TGCAGTGCGGAGCTGAATGGCTACACCTTC.

This chain uses TRBV11-3 with TRBJ1-2; D not resolved. This CDR3 has 14 residues. Germline assignment: CDR1 SGHNT and CDR2 YENEEA. With 4 bases removed from V and 5 bases from J, the gap between germline ends came to 14 bases. The CDR3 DNA is TGTGCCAGCAGCTCTTATTGTCTCCGGTATGGCTACACCTTC. Protein: CASSSYCLRYGYTF. The full variable domain, rest sourced from reference TRBV11-3 and TRBJ1-2, is EAGVVQSPRYKIIEKKQPVAFWCNPISGHNTLYWYLQNLGQGPELLIRYENEEAVDDSQLPKDRFSAERLKGVDSTLKIQPAELGDSAVYLCASSSYCLRYGYTFGSGTRLTVV.

V is TRBV30 and J is TRBJ1-1, with a weak D call TRBD1 (6 bases). Germline loops: CDR1 GTSNPN, CDR2 SVGIG (reference sequence). The CDR3 is 14 residues long. Between the trimmed V and J ends, which lost 3 bases and 6 bases, there was a span of 17 bases. The CDR3 DNA sequence: TGTGCCTGGAGGGTCATGGGGGCCGCCTCTGAAGCTTTCTTT. Residues: CAWRVMGAASEAFF. Using reference TRBV30 and TRBJ1-1 for the parts outside the CDR3, the full variable domain is SQTIHQWPATLVQPVGSPLSLECTVEGTSNPNLYWYRQAAGRGLQLLFYSVGIGQISSEVPQNLSASRPQDRQFILSSKKLLLSDSGFYLCAWRVMGAASEAFFGQGTRLTVV.

This clone was recorded many times. V and J are TRBV10-3 and TRBJ2-5; D ambiguous. Germline V gives CDR1 ENHRY, CDR2 SYGVKD. Trimming left V 0 bases short and J 1 base short, with 9 bases between. This CDR3 has 15 residues. The CDR3 reads CAISESEVIQETQYF. The CDR3 region has the DNA TGTGCCATCAGTGAGTCCGAGGTTATCCAAGAGACCCAGTACTTC.

This clone was observed once. The V and J genes are TRBV11-3 and TRBJ2-7; TRBD1 might be the D (6 bases). Trimming pared 1 base from V and 5 bases from J, leaving 9 bases between. CDR3 size: 13 residues. CDR1 and CDR2 (germline): SGHNT, YENEEA. This CDR3 is CASSLVGGDEQYF. CDR3 nucleotide sequence: TGTGCCAGCAGCTTAGTTGGGGGCGACGAGCAGTACTTC.

This clone was detected only a few times. The J gene is TRBJ1-6, the V gene TRBV7-9; 7 bases fit TRBD1. The CDR3 totals 15 residues. Germline V CDR1 and CDR2: SEHNR, FQNEAQ (reference sequence). With V trimmed by 1 base and J by 5 bases, 2 bases remained unmatched. The CDR3 sequence is CASSLGQGHNSPLHF. In nucleotides, the CDR3 is TGTGCCAGCAGCTTAGGACAGGGCCATAATTCACCCCTCCACTTT.

This chain connects TRBV18 to TRBJ2-7; D is perhaps TRBD2 (5 bases). The CDR3 covers 13 residues. Germline values: CDR1 KGHSH, CDR2 LQKENI. Trimming pared 0 bases from V and 7 bases from J, leaving 10 bases between. In DNA form, the CDR3 reads TGTGCCAGCTCACCACCGGGAACGGGGGAGCAGTACTTC. It specifies CASSPPGTGEQYF. Full variable domain (remainder filled in from reference TRBV18 and TRBJ2-7): NAGVMQNPRHLVRRRGQEARLRCSPMKGHSHVYWYRQLPEEGLKFMVYLQKENIIDESGMPKERFSAEFPKEGPSILRIQQVVRGDSAAYFCASSPPGTGEQYFGPGTRLTVT.

This clone was picked up many times. V gene TRBV30 combines with J gene TRBJ1-2; D gene ambiguous. CDR3 length: 13 residues. Deletions cut 1 base from V and 8 bases from J, with 14 bases between. Germline V lookup: CDR1 GTSNPN, CDR2 SVGIG (reference sequence). CDR3 sequence reads: CAWSGSGIRGYTF. The CDR3 DNA follows: TGTGCCTGGAGTGGGTCCGGGATAAGAGGCTACACCTTC.

CDR3: CASSSWTGGQDTQYF. As DNA, the CDR3 is TGTGCCAGTAGCTCTTGGACAGGGGGTCAAGATACGCAGTATTTT. V and J are TRBV19 and TRBJ2-3; TRBD1 agrees at 10 bases. Germline V gene lookup returns CDR1 LNHDA and CDR2 SQIVND (reference sequence). This CDR3 region has 15 residues. With 6 bases clipped from V and 5 bases from J, the junction kept 8 bases outside the gene matches. Full variable domain (missing parts from reference TRBV19 and TRBJ2-3): DGGITQSPKYLFRKEGQNVTLSCEQNLNHDAMYWYRQDPGQGLRLIYYSQIVNDFQKGDIAEGYSVSREKKESFPLTVTSAQKNPTAFYLCASSSWTGGQDTQYFGPGTRLTVL.

In its sample, this clone was seen a few times. The rearrangement joins TRBV28 to TRBJ1-1, with D unclear. The length of the CDR3 is 14 residues. V was trimmed by 3 bases and J by 3 bases, leaving 11 bases between them. Germline V gene sequence: CDR1 MDHEN, CDR2 SYDVKM. The DNA of the CDR3 is TGTGCCAGCAGTTTGCCAGGAGGGCACACTGAAGCTTTCTTT. Amino acids: CASSLPGGHTEAFF. The variable domain in full, completed from reference TRBV28 and TRBJ1-1, reads DVKVTQSSRYLVKRTGEKVFLECVQDMDHENMFWYRQDPGLGLRLIYFSYDVKMKEKGDIPEGYSVSREKKERFSLILESASTNQTSMYLCASSLPGGHTEAFFGQGTRLTVV.

This clone appeared a few times. The chain recombines TRBV29-1 with TRBJ2-1; 9 nucleotides line up with TRBD1. Germline V gene lookup returns CDR1 SQVTM and CDR2 ANQGSEA. V lost 3 bases and J lost 9; bases outside the gene matches: 12. This CDR3 is 15 amino acids long. DNA for the CDR3: TGCAGCGTTGATCGTCCGGGACAGGGAGGCGGTGAGCAGTTCTTC. Protein product: CSVDRPGQGGGEQFF.

This clone was seen at least ten times. The DNA of the CDR3 is TGTGCCAGCAGCATGCGTTTCCTAGAAAGGGGAGAGACCCAGTACTTC. It specifies CASSMRFLERGETQYF. This chain uses TRBV5-6 with TRBJ2-5; D is perhaps TRBD1 (5 bases). The V end lost 4 bases, the J end lost 4 bases, and 20 bases lay between the germline ends. This CDR3 comprises 16 residues. From germline, CDR1 is SGHDT and CDR2 YYEEEE.

This clone was observed a handful of times. The chain joins TRBV5-1 to TRBJ2-1, with 12 bases matching TRBD2. This CDR3 contains 15 residues. CDR1 and CDR2 (germline): SGHRS, YFSETQ. J gave up 8 bases and V 3 bases, and 6 bases lay outside the gene matches. CDR3 DNA: TGCGCCAGCAGCTCGACTAGCGGGAGTTTAGATGAGCAGTTCTTC. Translation: CASSSTSGSLDEQFF.

At least ten counts were recorded for this clone. The V gene is TRBV27, the J gene TRBJ1-2; D gene uncertain. The germline V gene has CDR1 MNHEY and CDR2 SMNVEV (reference sequence). The CDR3 is 11 amino acids. The V end lost 7 bases, the J end lost 8 bases, and 11 bases lay between the germline ends. The CDR3 nucleotides are TGTGCCAGCACCCTCCAGATCGGCTACACCTTC. The encoded protein is CASTLQIGYTF.

The table lists this clone with many counts. The chain couples TRBV9 to TRBJ2-7, with a tentative D call TRBD1 (5 bases). Germline CDR1 and CDR2: SGDLS and YYNGEE. Trimming took off 4 bases at V and 2 bases at J, with 16 bases between the two ends. The CDR3 has 15 amino acids. CDR3 bases: TGTGCCAGCAGCTTCACAGGCGAAGCTGCCTACGAGCAGTACTTC. Encoded protein: CASSFTGEAAYEQYF.